This TCR beta chain was sequenced during a study of beta chain features in type 1 diabetes. All of the isolated RNA was reverse transcribed, so expressed TCRB transcripts were sequenced. Generated by immunoSEQ multiplex PCR, the TCRdb table keeps only in-frame clones and is missing some. The sample includes hundreds of thousands of clones, roughly 31% of them seen just once. The table lists this clone with a few counts. Its specificity is unknown. Based on CD45RO/CCR7/CD25/CD127/CD95/CD27, CD4+ regulatory, stem cell-like memory, naive and central memory cells were sorted. General study results and limits: Patients' naive, central memory and Treg TCRB repertoires seemed closer to one another than those of healthy donors. Insertions at VDJ junctions were less frequent in type 1 diabetes patients. These patients also deleted more nucleotides at the same junctions.

CDR1 is ENHRY, CDR2 SYGVKD, per germline. The CDR3 is 15 amino acids. Germline trimming cut 10 bases from V and 3 bases from J; bases unmatched to any gene: 6. Sequenced input: naive CD4+ T cells from blood. The chain has TRBV10-3 and TRBJ2-2; 12 bases agree with TRBD2. The origin of this receptor is a man in his late teens or twenties in good health. CDR3 in amino acids: CATRTSGIDTGELFF. Here the CDR3 DNA reads TGTGCCACCAGGACTAGCGGGATCGACACCGGGGAGCTGTTTTTT.